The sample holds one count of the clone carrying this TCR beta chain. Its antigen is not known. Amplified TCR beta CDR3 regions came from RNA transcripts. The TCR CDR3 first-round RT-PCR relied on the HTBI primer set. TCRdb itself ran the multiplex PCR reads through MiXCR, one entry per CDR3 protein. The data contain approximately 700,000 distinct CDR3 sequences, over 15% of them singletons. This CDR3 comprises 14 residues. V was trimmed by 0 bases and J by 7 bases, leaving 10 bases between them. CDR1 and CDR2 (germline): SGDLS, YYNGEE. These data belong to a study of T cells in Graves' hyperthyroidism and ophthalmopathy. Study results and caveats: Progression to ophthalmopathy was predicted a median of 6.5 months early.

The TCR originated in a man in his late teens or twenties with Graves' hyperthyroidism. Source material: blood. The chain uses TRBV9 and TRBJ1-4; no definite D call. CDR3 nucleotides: TGTGCCAGCAGCGTAGACCTCCGGGGTGAAAAACTGTTTTTT. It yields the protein CASSVDLRGEKLFF.